One T cell receptor (beta chain) is described in this entry. This record comes from a study of blood T cell repertoires in COVID-19. Overall study context: T cells, B-cell-depleted T cells, or PBMCs provided the cDNA or gDNA that served as material.

Germline V CDR1 and CDR2: KGHDR, SFDVKD. Unmatched junction bases numbered 5, after V lost 3 bases and J lost 4 bases. CDR3 length equals 16 residues. In the study's own analysis: For nucleated cells, counts were estimated from reference gene primer amplification. Profiled with immunoSEQ multiplex PCR; TCRdb holds only in-frame clones, not every one. The DNA was the basis for D and trimming; V, J and clone size are from that table. In the table there are about 320,000 clones, around nine tenths of which are singletons. What was sequenced was PBMCs or T cells enriched from blood (not recorded which). The V call is TRBV24-1, the J call TRBJ2-6, with 7 positions matching TRBD1. The TCR comes from a man in his sixties who had recovered from COVID-19. The CDR3 nucleotides are TGTGCCACCAGTGATCCGACAGGGCCCGGGGCCAACGTCCTGACTTTC. Translation gives CATSDPTGPGANVLTF.